What follows are 14 T cell receptor beta chains derived from one specimen sequenced in a study of blood T cell repertoires in COVID-19. Clones were read by immunoSEQ multiplex PCR, and TCRdb kept only the in-frame ones, dropping some. Of just over 300,000 clones in the sample, around nine tenths are singletons; the top ten hold over 1.5%. The sequenced sample was peripheral blood. The origin of the receptors is a woman between 25 and 40 years old with COVID-19, enrolled during active disease.

The DNA of the CDR3 is TGTGCCAGCAGTCTTACCAGACAGGGTAGGCAGCCCCAGCATTTT. This codes for CASSLTRQGRQPQHF. The chain carries TRBV28 and TRBJ1-5; 7 nucleotides line up with TRBD1. Germline-derived CDR1 and CDR2 are MDHEN and SYDVKM. This CDR3 has 15 residues. Trimming at V came to 5 bases and at J to 7 bases, leaving 11 bases not matched to a gene.

The chain has TRBV28 and TRBJ2-7; 7 bases map to TRBD1. The ends lost 6 bases at V and 4 bases at J; junction bases unmatched: 9. Per the germline V gene, CDR1 is MDHEN and CDR2 is SYDVKM. This CDR3 contains 14 residues. CDR3 loop: CASSNSRDSYEQYV. The CDR3 DNA follows: TGTGCCAGCAGCAACTCAAGGGACAGTTACGAGCAGTACGTC.

The chain employs TRBV6-5 and TRBJ2-2; TRBD2 matches 11 bases. Germline CDR1 is MNHEY and CDR2 is SVGAGI. V shed 5 bases and J 4 bases; nucleotides not matched to a gene: 3. This CDR3 has 15 amino acids. The CDR3 region is CASSLLAGGTGELFF. The CDR3 DNA is TGTGCCAGCAGTCTCCTAGCGGGGGGCACCGGGGAGCTGTTTTTT.

The CDR3 sequence is CATSRGVLTGSTGELFF. CDR3 sequence (DNA): TGTGCCACCAGCAGAGGGGTTTTAACAGGGTCCACCGGGGAGCTGTTTTTT. The chain has TRBV15 and TRBJ2-2; perhaps TRBD1 as D (6 bases). Per germline, CDR1 LNHNV and CDR2 YYDKDF (reference sequence). The CDR3 covers 17 residues. V was pared by 1 base and J by 4 bases, with 16 bases between.

This sequence joins TRBV6-4 and TRBJ2-5; 8 bases are shared with TRBD1. From germline, CDR1 is MRHNA and CDR2 SNTAGT. With 3 bases clipped from V and 5 bases from J, the junction kept 5 bases outside the gene matches. The CDR3 totals 14 residues. The CDR3 nucleotides read TGTGCCAGCAGTGATCAGGGGGCGTGGGAGACCCAGTACTTC. Translation: CASSDQGAWETQYF.

The chain recombines TRBV7-8 with TRBJ1-1; TRBD1 matches at 7 bases. The CDR3 runs 15 residues. Germline trimming cut 5 bases from V and 1 base from J; bases unmatched to any gene: 7. The germline V gene encodes CDR1 SGHVS and CDR2 FQNEAQ. CDR3 loop: CASSPRQGKNTEAFF. CDR3 nucleotide sequence: TGTGCCAGCAGCCCAAGACAGGGAAAGAACACTGAAGCTTTCTTT.

The sample holds a few counts of this clone. The chain has TRBV3-1 (or the pseudogene TRBV3-2) and TRBJ2-5, with a weak D call TRBD2 (6 bases). Germline V CDR1 and CDR2: LGHDT, YNNKEL (reference sequence). Trimming removed 3 bases at V and 9 bases at J, with 11 bases between. CDR3 size: 12 residues. The CDR3 protein is CASSQATGAQYF. The CDR3 DNA is TGTGCCAGCAGCCAGGCCACGGGGGCCCAGTACTTC.

The V gene is TRBV4-1, the J gene TRBJ1-5; the D is unclear. This CDR3 has 14 amino acids. Per the germline V gene, CDR1 is MGHRA and CDR2 is YSYEKL. V was shortened by 1 base and J by 8 bases, with 12 bases between the two germline ends. CDR3 DNA: TGCGCCAGCAGCCAAGTAGTAAGTCTCGAGCCCCAGCATTTT. It translates to CASSQVVSLEPQHF.

The chain joins TRBV10-3 to TRBJ1-1; tentatively, D is TRBD1 (5 bases). V lost 7 bases and J 3 bases, leaving 12 bases between the germline ends. The germline gives CDR1 ENHRY, CDR2 SYGVKD. The CDR3 sequence is 13 residues long. CDR3 region: CAIMKGAYTEAFF. CDR3 nucleotide sequence: TGTGCCATCATGAAAGGGGCATACACTGAAGCTTTCTTT.

This clone was seen at least ten times. The V gene is TRBV4-1, the J gene TRBJ1-2, with 8 bases lining up with TRBD1. The germline V gene has CDR1 MGHRA and CDR2 YSYEKL. This CDR3 region has 15 residues. The J segment lost 2 bases and the V segment lost 2 bases, leaving 4 bases of the junction unmatched. The CDR3 DNA follows: TGCGCCAGCAGCCAACCTACAGGGGGAAACTATGGCTACACCTTC. Residues: CASSQPTGGNYGYTF.

The rearrangement joins TRBV6-5 to TRBJ1-6; TRBD1 is a possible D gene (6 bases). Trimming pared 6 bases from V and 9 bases from J, leaving 18 bases between. There are 15 residues in the CDR3. Germline CDR1 is MNHEY and CDR2 is SVGAGI. The CDR3 here is CASRKTSGAGSPLHF. The CDR3 coding sequence is TGTGCCAGCAGGAAAACCTCAGGGGCAGGTTCACCCCTCCACTTT.

The V call is TRBV18, the J call TRBJ1-4, with TRBD1 matching 7 bases. Looked up from germline, CDR1 is KGHSH and CDR2 is LQKENI. V lost 1 base to trimming and J lost 0 bases; unmatched junction nucleotides: 5. The CDR3 spans 17 residues. CDR3 region: CASSPRPGGATNEKLFF. CDR3 sequence (DNA): TGTGCCAGCTCACCACGTCCAGGGGGAGCAACTAATGAAAAACTGTTTTTT.

This chain connects TRBV21-1 to TRBJ2-2; the D call of TRBD1 is as the table states it, not checked on the DNA. TRBV21-1 is noted as a pseudogene. This CDR3 spans 16 amino acids. The CDR3 protein is CASSARQALGTGELFF. The DNA of the CDR3 is TGTGCCAGCAGCGCCCGACAGGCCCTGGGAACCGGGGAGCTGTTTTTT.

The chain has TRBV16 and TRBJ1-5; perhaps TRBD1 as D (6 bases). Trimming stripped 5 bases from V and 4 bases from J, with 9 bases between. This CDR3 region has 13 residues. CDR1 is KGHSY and CDR2 is FQNENV in the germline V gene. For the CDR3, the DNA is TGTGCCAGCAGCTACGGACAGAATCAGCCCCAGCATTTT. Amino acids: CASSYGQNQPQHF.